Listed below are T cell receptor beta chains from one sample, sequenced in a study of glioma-infiltrating T cells after dendritic cell vaccination. Libraries were prepared by immunoSEQ multiplex PCR; TCRdb keeps only in-frame clonotypes and omits some of them. The data show over 90,000 clones, about 83% seen once. The input for sequencing was blood, taken before dendritic cell vaccination. The receptors originated from a human donor with glioblastoma. Each CDR3 is given with its conserved first and last residue. Each record gives: J gene, D gene, clone size, CDR3 length, V gene, CDR3 DNA, CDR3 protein. D genes are given only for firm matches. Only part of the rows carry a size: once, few, many, or a class if the clone is expanded.

>TRBJ1-2|TRBD1|.|14|TRBV7-6
TGTGCCAGCAAGAAGAATCGGGACAGCTATGGCTACACCTTC
CASKKNRDSYGYTF
>TRBJ1-5|.|few|17|TRBV19
TGTGCCAGTAGTACCCCCGGGGGAGGGGGGAATTTTCAGCCCCAGCATTTT
CASSTPGGGGNFQPQHF
>TRBJ1-3|.|.|16|TRBV30
TGTGCCTGGGAAATGGGGCGGTCAAACTCTGGAAACACCATATATTTT
CAWEMGRSNSGNTIYF
>TRBJ1-2|.|.|13|TRBV6-1
TGTGCCAGCCTCATACGGGCTAACTATGGCTACACCTTC
CASLIRANYGYTF
>TRBJ2-1|.|.|13|TRBV7-7
TGTGCCAGCAGCCCTGACATATACAATGAGCAGTTCTTC
CASSPDIYNEQFF
>TRBJ2-4|.|few|14|TRBV7-2
TGTGCCAGCAGCTTAGACTCCCGCAAAAACATTCAGTACTTC
CASSLDSRKNIQYF
>TRBJ2-3|TRBD1|.|17|TRBV4-2
TGTGCCAGCAGCCAAGCCCCCCTCGACAGGGACACAGATACGCAGTATTTT
CASSQAPLDRDTDTQYF
>TRBJ2-5|.|.|14|TRBV27
TGTGCCAGCAGTTTATTAACAACCCAAGAGACCCAGTACTTC
CASSLLTTQETQYF
>TRBJ2-3|TRBD2|.|15|TRBV10-1
TGCGCCAGCAGCGCCGGGACTAGGGGAATAGATACGCAGTATTTT
CASSAGTRGIDTQYF
>TRBJ2-7|.|.|14|TRBV5-4
TGTGCCAGCAGCCCCGGAGGCGGGAACTACGAGCAGTACTTC
CASSPGGGNYEQYF
>TRBJ1-2|.|once|15|TRBV19
TGTGCCAGTAGTATGATTTTACTGACGGGCTATGGCTACACCTTC
CASSMILLTGYGYTF
>TRBJ1-2|.|.|13|TRBV7-9
TGTGCCACCGACCAGGTAGAAGACTATGGCTACACCTTC
CATDQVEDYGYTF
>TRBJ2-5|TRBD1|.|13|TRBV5-1
TGCGCCAGCAGCATACAGGGGGGTGAGACCCAGTACTTC
CASSIQGGETQYF
>TRBJ2-1|.|.|17|TRBV4-3
TGCGCCAGCAGCCAAGGGCCGGGACAAGTCTCCTACAATGAGCAGTTCTTC
CASSQGPGQVSYNEQFF
>TRBJ1-1|TRBD1|.|16|TRBV7-9
TGTGCCAGCAGCTTCTGGACAGGGAGCATGAACACTGAAGCTTTCTTT
CASSFWTGSMNTEAFF
>TRBJ2-7|.|.|12|TRBV11-1
TGTGCCAGCAGCCTGTTTTCCTACGAGCAGTACTTC
CASSLFSYEQYF
>TRBJ2-3|TRBD1|.|13|TRBV29-1
TGCAGCGTTGGACAGGGGCTGGGAGATACGCAGTATTTT
CSVGQGLGDTQYF
>TRBJ1-5|.|.|15|TRBV2
TGTGCCAGCACCACTGGGCAGGGAAGGAGTCAGCCCCAGCATTTT
CASTTGQGRSQPQHF
>TRBJ1-2|.|.|13|TRBV5-1
TGCGCCAGCAGCACCGGAATCGGAGATGGCTACACCTTC
CASSTGIGDGYTF
>TRBJ1-6|.|.|15|TRBV18
TGTGCCAGCTCACCACAGTCTCTCGCTGTAGCACCCCTCCACTTT
CASSPQSLAVAPLHF
>TRBJ2-1|.|.|13|TRBV7-6
TGTGCCAGCAGCCTGAACAGTGCTGGTGAGCAGTTCTTC
CASSLNSAGEQFF
>TRBJ1-1|TRBD1|.|14|TRBV19
TGTGCCAGTAGTGGGACAGGGATGAACACTGAAGCTTTCTTT
CASSGTGMNTEAFF
>TRBJ2-5|.|.|15|TRBV7-9
TGTGCCAGCAGCTTAGCGGGAGGCTATCGAGAGACCCAGTACTTC
CASSLAGGYRETQYF
>TRBJ2-5|.|.|16|TRBV6-5
TGTGCCAGCAGTTACTCCCGGGGAGGGGGTCAAGAGACCCAGTACTTC
CASSYSRGGGQETQYF
>TRBJ2-2|.|few|15|TRBV5-8
TGTGCCAGCAGCTTCAGGGGTAGAGTCACCGGGGAGCTGTTTTTT
CASSFRGRVTGELFF
>TRBJ2-5|TRBD1|.|15|TRBV29-1
TGCAGCGTTGCTCGCGGGACAGGGGGCGGAGAGACCCAGTACTTC
CSVARGTGGGETQYF
>TRBJ1-4|.|.|16|TRBV5-1
TGCGCCAGCAGCTTCGGGGAAGGATCAACTAATGAAAAACTGTTTTTT
CASSFGEGSTNEKLFF
>TRBJ1-3|.|.|14|TRBV25-1
TGTGCCAGCAGTGAATGGGACAACGGAAACACCATATATTTT
CASSEWDNGNTIYF
>TRBJ2-2|.|.|13|TRBV6-4
TGTGCCAGCAGTGCAGGGGACACCGGGGAGCTGTTTTTT
CASSAGDTGELFF
>TRBJ2-6|.|.|15|TRBV7-2
TGTGCCAGCAGCTTATCCCTCTCTGGGGCCAACGTCCTGACTTTC
CASSLSLSGANVLTF
>TRBJ1-1|.|.|15|TRBV6-4
TGTGCCAGCAGTCTGGAGGGGGGGTCGGGGACTGAAGCTTTCTTT
CASSLEGGSGTEAFF
>TRBJ2-7|.|.|14|TRBV7-3
TGTGCCAGCAGCCCGGTCGGAGTCTCCTACGAGCAGTACTTC
CASSPVGVSYEQYF
>TRBJ2-3|.|.|15|TRBV6-5
TGTGCCAGCAGTACCTTTGCTAGCAGCACAGATACGCAGTATTTT
CASSTFASSTDTQYF
>TRBJ2-7|.|.|13|TRBV6-1
TGTGCCAGCAAATCACTAAAAGTCCACGAGCAGTACTTC
CASKSLKVHEQYF
>TRBJ2-5|TRBD1|.|14|TRBV5-1
TGCGCCAGCAGTAAGGGACAGAAGTCGGAGACCCAGTACTTC
CASSKGQKSETQYF
>TRBJ2-1|TRBD2|.|16|TRBV4-2
TGTGCCAGCAGCCAAGATAGACTAGCGGGTTACAATGAGCAGTTCTTC
CASSQDRLAGYNEQFF
>TRBJ2-7|TRBD1|.|15|TRBV6-5
TGTGCCAGCAACCCCCGAGGACAGGGTAACTACGAGCAGTACTTC
CASNPRGQGNYEQYF
>TRBJ2-3|.|.|16|TRBV9
TGTGCCAGCAGCGTAGTTTCCGGGGTGCATACAGATACGCAGTATTTT
CASSVVSGVHTDTQYF
>TRBJ2-3|.|once|14|TRBV5-4
TGTGCCAGCAGCATAGACACGACCACAGATACGCAGTATTTT
CASSIDTTTDTQYF
>TRBJ1-5|.|.|13|TRBV4-1
TGCGCCAGCAGCCAAGAAAGGGGATTGGCCCAGCATTTT
CASSQERGLAQHF
>TRBJ1-2|.|.|19|TRBV12-2
TGTGCAAGTCGCCCGCCATCCGGGACAGTCCCTATTCCTAACTATGGCTACACCTTC
CASRPPSGTVPIPNYGYTF
>TRBJ1-5|.|.|13|TRBV30
TGTGCCTGGAGTGTACAAGTAAATCAGCCCCAGCATTTT
CAWSVQVNQPQHF
>TRBJ1-5|TRBD1|.|19|TRBV4-2
TGTGCCAGCAGCCACCGCCCTACCACAGGGGGCATTAGCAATCAGCCCCAGCATTTT
CASSHRPTTGGISNQPQHF
>TRBJ2-5|.|.|13|TRBV29-1
TGCAGCGCCCAAAGGGGGTTTCGGGAGACCCAGTACTTC
CSAQRGFRETQYF
>TRBJ1-1|.|few|15|TRBV30
TGTGCCTGGAGAGAAAGAGGGACATCTACCACTGAAGCTTTCTTT
CAWRERGTSTTEAFF
>TRBJ1-1|.|.|13|TRBV6-5
TGTGCCAGCAGGCAGACAGCGAACACTGAAGCTTTCTTT
CASRQTANTEAFF